This T cell receptor (beta chain) was identified during a study of T cell responses to AZD1222 COVID-19 vaccine. The data were produced by immunoSEQ multiplex PCR, yet TCRdb's version contains in-frame clones alone and is incomplete. The data contain around 150,000 clones, more than 85% of them singletons. Comments on this clone: The antigen remains unidentified.

Whole-study findings and limits: Repertoires in all cases were sampled only once the peak T cell response had passed. Among AZD1222 vaccinees, only six were seropositive at baseline. Donor demographics were predominantly white British with a female majority; clonal diversity may be underestimated.

Germline V lookup: CDR1 SGDLS, CDR2 YYNGEE. V was cut by 0 bases and J by 0 bases, with 5 bases left in between. The length of the CDR3 is 14 residues. The source of this sequence is an adult who received the AZD1222 COVID-19 vaccine. Sequencing was performed on peripheral blood, taken 28 days after the second AZD1222 dose. V usage is TRBV9 and J usage is TRBJ2-3, with D uncertain. This CDR3 reads CASSVGSSTDTQYF. DNA of the CDR3: TGTGCCAGCAGCGTAGGCAGCAGCACAGATACGCAGTATTTT.